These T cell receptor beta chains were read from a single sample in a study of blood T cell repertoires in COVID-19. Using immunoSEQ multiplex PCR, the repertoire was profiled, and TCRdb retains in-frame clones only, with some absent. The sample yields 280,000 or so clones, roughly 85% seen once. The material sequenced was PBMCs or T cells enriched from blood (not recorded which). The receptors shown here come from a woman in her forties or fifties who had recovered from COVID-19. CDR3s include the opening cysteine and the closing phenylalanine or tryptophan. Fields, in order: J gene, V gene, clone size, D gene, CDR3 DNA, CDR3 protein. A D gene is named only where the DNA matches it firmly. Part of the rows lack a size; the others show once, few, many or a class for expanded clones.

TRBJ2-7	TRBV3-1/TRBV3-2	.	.	TGTGCCAGCAGCGGCGACCCGCCGGAGTACGAGCAGTACTTC	CASSGDPPEYEQYF
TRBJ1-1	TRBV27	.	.	TGTGCCAGCAGTGAAGGGGTGTACACTGAAGCTTTCTTT	CASSEGVYTEAFF
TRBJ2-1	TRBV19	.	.	TGTGCCAGTAGTATCGGTCTAGCTCCGCCCAATGAGCAGTTCTTC	CASSIGLAPPNEQFF
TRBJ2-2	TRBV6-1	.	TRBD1	TGTGCCAGCAGTGTCCACAGGGGGCGCAGCACCGGGGAGCTGTTTTTT	CASSVHRGRSTGELFF
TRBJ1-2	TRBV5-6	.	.	TGTGCCAGCAGCTTGGGGGCAGGGGTTTCGAGGTATGGCTACACCTTC	CASSLGAGVSRYGYTF
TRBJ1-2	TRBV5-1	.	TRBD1	TGCGCCAGCAGCTTGGCCGTGACAGGGCTGGGAGGCTACACCTTC	CASSLAVTGLGGYTF
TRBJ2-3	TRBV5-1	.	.	TGCGCCAGCAGATCTGTGGGGGGTGGCACAGATACGCAGTATTTT	CASRSVGGGTDTQYF
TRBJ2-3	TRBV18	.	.	TGTGCCAGCTCGCCGCGACAGGGAGGCGAAGATACGCAGTATTTT	CASSPRQGGEDTQYF
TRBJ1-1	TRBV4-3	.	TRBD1	TGCGCCAGCAGCCGAGCGACAGGGATGAACACTGAAGCTTTCTTT	CASSRATGMNTEAFF
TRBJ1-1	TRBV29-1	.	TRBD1	TGCAGCGGCGACAGGGGGCGGAACACTGAAGCTTTCTTT	CSGDRGRNTEAFF
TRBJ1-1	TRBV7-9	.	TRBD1	TGTGCCAGCAGCCCCCGGGGCAGGGGGTACACTGAAGCTTTCTTT	CASSPRGRGYTEAFF
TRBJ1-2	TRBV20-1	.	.	TGCAGTGCTAGAGACAGTTATAGCTACACCTTC	CSARDSYSYTF
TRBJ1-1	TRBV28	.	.	TGTGCCAGCGAAAGTAGACGGGACACTGAAGCTTTCTTT	CASESRRDTEAFF
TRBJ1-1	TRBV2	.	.	TGTGCCAGCAGTGGGACATCGTTCCCTGAAGCTTTCTTT	CASSGTSFPEAFF
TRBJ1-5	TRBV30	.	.	TGTGCCTGGAGTGTAAGTGGGGCAGGGCAGCCCCAGCATTTT	CAWSVSGAGQPQHF
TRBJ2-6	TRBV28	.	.	TGTGCCAGCACCCCGGAGGGCTCTGGGGCCAACGTCCTGACTTTC	CASTPEGSGANVLTF
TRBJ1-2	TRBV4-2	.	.	TGTGCCAGCAGCCAAGTTCTAGGGACACATTATGGCTACACCTTC	CASSQVLGTHYGYTF
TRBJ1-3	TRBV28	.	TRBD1	TGTGCCAGCAGTTTCACTCTGGACAGGATCTACTCTGGAAACACCATATATTTT	CASSFTLDRIYSGNTIYF
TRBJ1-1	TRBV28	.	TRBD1	TGTGCCAGCAGTTTGGGACAGGAGAACACTGAAGCTTTCTTT	CASSLGQENTEAFF
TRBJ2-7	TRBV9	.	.	TGTGCCAGCAGCGTAGGTGCCCATCGGTCCTACGAGCAGTACTTC	CASSVGAHRSYEQYF
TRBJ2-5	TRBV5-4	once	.	TGTGCCAGCAGCTTGGGGGTAGTTCGAGGAAACTTCCAAGAGACCCAGTACTTC	CASSLGVVRGNFQETQYF
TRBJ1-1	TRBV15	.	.	TGTGCCACCAGCAGAGATGGGAGGCAATCTGAAGCTTTCTTT	CATSRDGRQSEAFF